A single sample is the source of the 16 T cell receptor beta chains below, sequenced in a study of blood T cell repertoires in COVID-19. Assay used: immunoSEQ multiplex PCR; TCRdb lists only in-frame clones, some missing. Seen here are some 200,000 clones, around 84% observed once, and the top ten hold 9.5% to 10%. The sequencing sample was made of peripheral blood. Receptors originate from a man between 45 and 60 years old with active or convalescent COVID-19.

The chain recombines TRBV9 with TRBJ2-1; the match to TRBD2 covers 8 bases. The trim removed 2 bases at V and 5 bases at J, leaving 3 bases unmatched. Germline V gene lookup returns CDR1 SGDLS and CDR2 YYNGEE. There are 14 residues in the CDR3. CDR3 in DNA: TGTGCCAGCAGCGTCAGCGGGAGCCACAATGAGCAGTTCTTC. This gives the protein CASSVSGSHNEQFF.

The V gene is TRBV7-8, the J gene TRBJ2-5; 12 nucleotides match TRBD2. V trimming: 5 bases; J trimming: 1 base; junction bases outside the gene matches: 8. Germline lookup yields CDR1 SGHVS and CDR2 FQNEAQ. CDR3 length: 17 amino acids. For the CDR3, the DNA is TGTGCCAGCAGCCCCAGACTAGCGGGAGACGTCCAAGAGACCCAGTACTTC. Translated: CASSPRLAGDVQETQYF.

This clone occurred once. This chain links TRBV2 with TRBJ2-1; D is perhaps TRBD2 (7 bases). Deletions cut 2 bases from V and 8 bases from J, with 13 bases between. CDR3 length equals 14 residues. Germline loops: CDR1 SNHLY, CDR2 FYNNEI. In nucleotides, the CDR3 is TGTGCCAGCAGTGAATTGTTAGGGGGGGATGAGCAGTTCTTC. This gives the protein CASSELLGGDEQFF.

With regard to this clone: The sample contains more than one DNA sequence encoding this CDR3. V is TRBV4-3 and J is TRBJ1-6; TRBD1 might be the D (5 bases). V dropped 2 bases and J dropped 9 bases, with 14 bases sitting between them. Looked up from germline, CDR1 is LGHNA and CDR2 is YSLEER. The CDR3 is 15 residues long. CDR3 in DNA: TGCGCCAGCAGCCAATGGATCCAGGGAAGTTCACCCCTCCACTTT. It is translated as CASSQWIQGSSPLHF.

This clone came up once. The chain recombines TRBV10-3 with TRBJ2-2, with 11 bases fitting TRBD2. The CDR3 consists of 16 residues. Germline loops: CDR1 ENHRY, CDR2 SYGVKD. Losses at the gene ends were 2 bases for V and 3 bases for J; bases not matched to a gene: 2. The CDR3 nucleotides read TGTGCCATCAGTGAGCTAGCGGGAGGTTACACCGGGGAGCTGTTTTTT. Residues: CAISELAGGYTGELFF.

The chain carries TRBV5-1 and TRBJ2-2; 9 bases match TRBD2. In germline, CDR1 is SGHRS, CDR2 YFSETQ. V shed 4 bases, J shed 2 bases, and the junction held 6 bases outside the gene matches. The CDR3 extends over 16 amino acids. DNA for the CDR3: TGCGCCAGCAGCGACCGACTAGCGGCAAACACCGGGGAGCTGTTTTTT. It is translated as CASSDRLAANTGELFF.

This clone was found once. J is TRBJ2-1 and V is TRBV11-3; 7 positions match TRBD2. Germline V CDR1 and CDR2: SGHNT, YENEEA. The CDR3 consists of 15 residues. V lost 2 bases, J lost 0 bases, and 1 base stayed unmatched. This chain's CDR3 is CASSLSGISYNEQFF. For the CDR3, the DNA is TGTGCCAGCAGCTTAAGCGGGATCTCCTACAATGAGCAGTTCTTC.

J is TRBJ2-2 and V is TRBV11-2, with no clear D. The germline CDR1 and CDR2 sequences are SGHAT and FQNNGV. Trimming shortened V by 3 bases and J by 3 bases, and 2 bases separated the two germline ends. CDR3 length: 12 amino acids. CDR3 sequence (DNA): TGTGCCAGCAGCTTCTACACCGGGGAGCTGTTTTTT. Amino acid sequence: CASSFYTGELFF.

The V and J genes are TRBV3-1 (or the pseudogene TRBV3-2) and TRBJ1-2; 8 bases align to TRBD1. The CDR3 contains 14 residues. After removal of 4 bases from V and 8 bases from J, the junction contained 9 bases not matched to a gene. The germline gives CDR1 LGHDT, CDR2 YNNKEL (reference sequence). The CDR3 nucleotides read TGTGCCAGCAGCCCCCTCGGACAGGGCAGGGGCTACACCTTC. Protein: CASSPLGQGRGYTF.

This chain joins TRBV5-5 and TRBJ1-6; D might be TRBD1 (5 bases). Per the germline V gene, CDR1 is SGHKS and CDR2 is YYEKEE (reference sequence). The CDR3 runs to 12 residues. Trimming shortened V by 5 bases and J by 12 bases, and 12 bases separated the two germline ends. The CDR3 DNA reads TGTGCCAGCAGTTCCGTTCAGGGACCCCTCCACTTT. Residues: CASSSVQGPLHF.

The chain joins TRBV6-6 to TRBJ1-2; D may be TRBD1 (5 bases). CDR3 size: 14 residues. Germline CDR1 MNHNY, CDR2 SVGAGI (reference sequence). Trimming stripped 7 bases from V and 4 bases from J, with 16 bases between. The CDR3 here is CASTEFRASYGYTF. The CDR3, as DNA: TGTGCCAGCACGGAATTCAGGGCTTCCTATGGCTACACCTTC.

The chain is built from TRBV30 and TRBJ2-5, with 7 bases lining up with TRBD1. The V gene end was trimmed by 3 bases and the J gene end by 0 bases; junction bases not matched to a gene: 10. Germline V gene lookup returns CDR1 GTSNPN and CDR2 SVGIG (reference sequence). The CDR3 is 16 residues long. As DNA, the CDR3 is TGTGCCTGGAGAGGCGCGAGGACAGGTGACCAAGAGACCCAGTACTTC. Its protein product is CAWRGARTGDQETQYF.

V is TRBV7-9 and J is TRBJ1-2; 7 bases are shared with TRBD1. The CDR3 totals 14 residues. V lost 5 bases, J lost 4 bases, and 7 bases stayed unmatched. Germline CDR1 SEHNR, CDR2 FQNEAQ (reference sequence). The CDR3 DNA sequence: TGTGCCAGCAGCCGACCAGGGGGAAGCTATGGCTACACCTTC. Its protein is CASSRPGGSYGYTF.

The rearrangement links TRBV28 to TRBJ1-3; 7 bases fit TRBD1. Germline-derived CDR1 and CDR2 are MDHEN and SYDVKM. The ends lost 1 base at V and 9 bases at J; junction bases unmatched: 3. CDR3 size: 13 residues. The CDR3 DNA reads as TGTGCCAGCAGTTTATCGGCAGGGGGCACCATATATTTT. Amino acids: CASSLSAGGTIYF.

V is TRBV7-9 and J is TRBJ2-3; possibly TRBD2 for D (6 bases). The V and J ends lost 5 bases and 2 bases respectively, with 11 bases between them. Germline V CDR1 and CDR2: SEHNR, FQNEAQ (reference sequence). The CDR3 contains 14 residues. CDR3 sequence reads: CASSQGLDTDTQYF. CDR3 in DNA: TGTGCCAGCAGCCAGGGACTTGACACAGATACGCAGTATTTT.

The chain has TRBV28 and TRBJ1-2, with D hard to call. V dropped 7 bases and J dropped 7 bases, with 19 bases sitting between them. Germline V gene lookup returns CDR1 MDHEN and CDR2 SYDVKM. This CDR3 has 14 amino acids. The DNA for the CDR3 is TGTGCCAGCACCGAAGGAGGTCAGACTCTTGGCTACACCTTC. Protein sequence: CASTEGGQTLGYTF.